The TCR beta chain under discussion was sequenced for a study of early T cells in non-severe SARS-CoV-2 infection. This clonotype was counted between two and nine times. MiXCR, applied by TCRdb to the 5' RACE reads, yields one record per CDR3 protein. The sample includes some 40,000 distinct CDR3 sequences, 12% seen only once; the top ten take 16%. The germline V gene has CDR1 SGHTA and CDR2 FQGTGA. Trimming stripped 3 bases from V and 4 bases from J, with 9 bases between. The CDR3 covers 13 residues. Sequenced material: whole blood. The chain recombines TRBV7-3 with TRBJ1-2, with D unclear. This TCR was recovered from an adult who was a healthcare worker with PCR-confirmed SARS-CoV-2 infection or an uninfected control (not recorded which). DNA for the CDR3: TGTGCCAGCAGCTTCGGGGAGGGCTATGGCTACACCTTC. It translates to CASSFGEGYGYTF.